A single sample is the source of the 20 T cell receptor beta chains below, sequenced in a study of blood T cell repertoires in COVID-19. This table comes from immunoSEQ multiplex PCR, and its TCRdb copy is limited to in-frame clones, with some not included. The sample consists of over 40,000 clones, 85% to 90% of them appearing once. The source material was peripheral blood. These receptors were taken from a human donor in a cohort sampled during active COVID-19.

V is TRBV19 and J is TRBJ2-3; D is possibly TRBD1 (5 bases). The CDR3 contains 13 residues. Per germline, CDR1 LNHDA and CDR2 SQIVND (reference sequence). Trimming pared 6 bases from V and 0 bases from J, leaving 7 bases between. The CDR3: CASRGLSTDTQYF. CDR3 coding DNA: TGTGCCAGTAGGGGGCTTAGCACAGATACGCAGTATTTT.

V usage is TRBV5-4 and J usage is TRBJ2-1, with unresolved D. The CDR3 runs 12 residues. Between the trimmed V and J ends, which lost 2 bases and 5 bases, there was a span of 5 bases. Germline CDR1 is SGHNT and CDR2 is YYREEE (reference sequence). The CDR3 nucleotides are TGTGCCAGCAGCTTCGAGAACAATGAGCAGTTCTTC. Amino acid sequence: CASSFENNEQFF.

CDR3 loop: CASSPTWTSGRADSDTQYF. The CDR3 DNA reads as TGTGCCAGCAGCCCCACTTGGACTAGCGGGAGGGCCGACTCAGATACGCAGTATTTT. The genes are TRBV7-2 and TRBJ2-3, with 15 bases aligning to TRBD2. Germline-derived CDR1 and CDR2 are SGHTA and FQGNSA. CDR3 size: 19 residues. V shed 5 bases, J shed 4 bases, and the junction held 13 bases outside the gene matches.

The J gene is TRBJ2-1, the V gene TRBV7-2; 10 nucleotides match TRBD2. Germline assignment: CDR1 SGHTA and CDR2 FQGNSA. J gave up 5 bases and V 3 bases, and 1 base lay outside the gene matches. The CDR3 spans 14 residues. For the CDR3, the DNA is TGTGCCAGCAGCTTCGGACTAGCGGACAATGAGCAGTTCTTC. Its translation is CASSFGLADNEQFF.

The J gene is TRBJ2-7, the V gene TRBV5-4, with 12 bases fitting TRBD2. Trimming took 5 bases from V and 0 from J; bases not matched to a gene: 0. The CDR3 contains 14 residues. The germline CDR1 and CDR2 sequences are SGHNT and YYREEE (reference sequence). DNA for the CDR3: TGTGCCAGCAGGACTAGCGGGAGCTCCTACGAGCAGTACGTC. It codes for CASRTSGSSYEQYV.

This CDR3 reads CASSLGKTDYGYTF. The CDR3 DNA follows: TGTGCCAGCAGCTTAGGGAAGACAGACTATGGCTACACCTTC. This chain uses TRBV11-3 with TRBJ1-2; possible D gene TRBD1, 5 bases. Between the trimmed V and J ends, which lost 1 base and 3 bases, there was a span of 9 bases. Per the germline V gene, CDR1 is SGHNT and CDR2 is YENEEA. This CDR3 is built from 14 residues. The full variable domain, its missing parts supplied by reference TRBV11-3 and TRBJ1-2, is EAGVVQSPRYKIIEKKQPVAFWCNPISGHNTLYWYLQNLGQGPELLIRYENEEAVDDSQLPKDRFSAERLKGVDSTLKIQPAELGDSAVYLCASSLGKTDYGYTFGSGTRLTVV.

The chain uses TRBV5-1 and TRBJ2-6; D might be TRBD2 (5 bases). In germline, CDR1 is SGHRS, CDR2 YFSETQ. The CDR3 extends over 16 amino acids. V was trimmed by 3 bases and J by 0 bases, leaving 10 bases between them. The CDR3 sequence: CASSSYSVSGANVLTF. Written as DNA, the CDR3 is TGCGCCAGCAGCTCCTATAGCGTCTCTGGGGCCAACGTCCTGACTTTC.

The V call is TRBV24-1, the J call TRBJ2-5, with D unclear. The CDR3 covers 15 residues. Looked up from germline, CDR1 is KGHDR and CDR2 is SFDVKD. V lost 4 bases, J lost 1 base, and 12 bases lay in between. The CDR3 loop reads CATSDATTIQETQYF. The DNA for the CDR3 is TGTGCCACCAGTGACGCAACTACTATCCAAGAGACCCAGTACTTC.

The J gene is TRBJ2-1, the V gene TRBV6-6; D may be TRBD2 (7 bases). The CDR3 has 14 amino acids. Trimming pared 4 bases from V and 5 bases from J, leaving 12 bases between. Germline-derived CDR1 and CDR2 are MNHNY and SVGAGI (reference sequence). The CDR3 here is CASSSTGTNNEQFF. The CDR3 DNA is TGTGCCAGCAGTTCAACAGGGACTAACAATGAGCAGTTCTTC.

The rearrangement links TRBV6-5 to TRBJ1-1; weak D call: TRBD1 (6 bases). Trimming took 6 bases from V and 5 from J, leaving 13 bases between them. The CDR3 has 13 amino acids. The germline V gene has CDR1 MNHEY and CDR2 SVGAGI. The CDR3 loop reads CASRQTGQTEAFF. The CDR3 bases are TGTGCCAGCAGACAAACAGGGCAAACTGAAGCTTTCTTT.

The chain is built from TRBV19 and TRBJ1-3, with 7 bases fitting TRBD1. CDR3 length: 15 residues. The V gene end was trimmed by 5 bases and the J gene end by 4 bases; junction bases not matched to a gene: 8. Per the germline V gene, CDR1 is LNHDA and CDR2 is SQIVND (reference sequence). The CDR3 loop reads CASSVRQGEGNTIYF. The CDR3 nucleotides are TGTGCCAGTAGTGTTCGACAGGGTGAGGGAAACACCATATATTTT.

The DNA for the CDR3 is TGTGCCAGCAGCGTAGGGCAGGGGATCCACGAGCAGTACTTC. Its translation: CASSVGQGIHEQYF. This rearrangement joins TRBV9 to TRBJ2-7; D is perhaps TRBD1 (6 bases). Germline values: CDR1 SGDLS, CDR2 YYNGEE. CDR3 length equals 14 residues. The V and J ends lost 0 bases and 5 bases respectively, with 12 bases between them.

The V call is TRBV2, the J call TRBJ2-3; perhaps TRBD1 as D (6 bases). The CDR3 is 16 amino acids. Between the trimmed V and J ends, which lost 5 bases and 2 bases, there was a span of 17 bases. Per germline, CDR1 SNHLY and CDR2 FYNNEI. CDR3 region: CASSQQGGVTTDTQYF. The DNA for the CDR3 is TGTGCCAGCAGTCAACAGGGCGGCGTGACCACAGATACGCAGTATTTT.

The V and J genes are TRBV29-1 and TRBJ2-1; 7 bases map to TRBD2. The CDR3 length is 15 residues. Germline values: CDR1 SQVTM, CDR2 ANQGSEA. CDR3 amino acids: CSTGEMSGTYNEQFF. The CDR3 DNA is TGCAGTACTGGGGAAATGAGCGGGACCTACAATGAGCAGTTCTTC.

The chain has TRBV4-1 and TRBJ1-1; D perhaps matches TRBD1 (6 bases). Germline V lookup: CDR1 MGHRA, CDR2 YSYEKL. V lost 4 bases and J 1 base, leaving 13 bases between the germline ends. The length of the CDR3 is 15 residues. This CDR3 reads CASSLSIQGNTEAFF. CDR3 in DNA: TGCGCCAGCAGCCTCTCTATACAGGGGAACACTGAAGCTTTCTTT.

V and J are TRBV27 and TRBJ2-7; 10 bases agree with TRBD1. The CDR3 covers 18 residues. Germline CDR1 reads MNHEY; CDR2 reads SMNVEV (reference sequence). V shed 5 bases and J 0 bases; nucleotides not matched to a gene: 13. Written as DNA, the CDR3 is TGTGCCAGCAGTCTTCGCCTAAGACAGGGGGCTAGCTCCTACGAGCAGTACTTC. Amino acid sequence: CASSLRLRQGASSYEQYF.

The chain joins TRBV19 to TRBJ2-2, with TRBD1 identical over 12 bases. The germline V gene has CDR1 LNHDA and CDR2 SQIVND (reference sequence). With V trimmed by 6 bases and J by 4 bases, 3 bases remained unmatched. The CDR3 loop spans 15 amino acids. CDR3 amino acids: CASRWDRGLTGELFF. Here the CDR3 DNA reads TGTGCCAGTAGATGGGACAGGGGGCTCACCGGGGAGCTGTTTTTT.

The chain recombines TRBV19 with TRBJ2-7; TRBD1 aligns across 9 bases. With V trimmed by 8 bases and J by 3 bases, 8 bases remained unmatched. CDR3 length equals 14 residues. CDR1 and CDR2 (germline): LNHDA, SQIVND (reference sequence). As DNA, the CDR3 is TGTGCCAGTGCCCCGACAGGGGGAGGCTACGAGCAGTACTTC. Translated, it gives CASAPTGGGYEQYF.

The chain joins TRBV4-1 to TRBJ2-3, with D possibly TRBD1 on 5 matching bases. Germline lookup yields CDR1 MGHRA and CDR2 YSYEKL. CDR3 size: 16 residues. The germline V and J ends were trimmed by 1 base and 1 base, with 12 bases remaining between them. The chain's CDR3 is CASSQGPQGRTDTQYF. For the CDR3, the DNA is TGCGCCAGCAGCCAAGGGCCCCAGGGTCGCACAGATACGCAGTATTTT.

The V and J genes are TRBV7-3 and TRBJ2-6; TRBD1 aligns across 8 bases. V shed 5 bases and J 0 bases; nucleotides not matched to a gene: 6. The CDR3 is made up of 17 amino acids. Germline assignment: CDR1 SGHTA and CDR2 FQGTGA. CDR3: CASSPRQGPSGANVLTF. The CDR3 coding sequence is TGTGCCAGCAGCCCTCGACAGGGGCCCTCTGGGGCCAACGTCCTGACTTTC.